This T cell receptor (beta chain) was sequenced for a study of CD8 T cells in Susac syndrome. CD8+ and CD4+ T cells circulating in blood were sequenced for TCR beta. The multiple sclerosis control group was made up of treatment-naive patients with stable or active relapsing-remitting disease. Negative isolation yielded CD4+ and CD8+ T cells, and FACS enriched TEMRA cells. An input of roughly 0.5 to 1 ug of RNA was subjected to reverse transcription using random hexamers. TCRdb itself ran the immunoSEQ multiplex PCR reads through MiXCR, one entry per CDR3 protein. The sample contains a few hundred thousand distinct CDR3 sequences, 95% of which appear only once. Sequencing was done on a sample of CD4+ T cells from PBMCs. The clonotype originates from a human donor with multiple sclerosis.

The CDR3 nucleotides read TGTGCCAGCAGTGCTAACAGGGTTCTCGAGCAGTACTTC. Its translation is CASSANRVLEQYF. The chain recombines TRBV2 with TRBJ2-7, with D tentatively TRBD1 (6 bases). V gave up 4 bases and J gave up 6 bases, with 13 bases separating them. The CDR3 totals 13 residues. CDR1 SNHLY and CDR2 FYNNEI come from the germline V gene.